This TCR beta chain was identified during a study of T-cell reconstitution after alpha-beta-depleted transplantation in children. This clonotype came up a few times. What it recognizes is unknown. The TCRbeta library incorporated unique molecular identifiers. One entry per CDR3 protein results from TCRdb running MiXCR on the PCR reads. The sample shows about 870,000 distinct CDR3 sequences, about 16% of them seen only once. The CDR3 spans 12 residues. Trimming removed 2 bases at V and 4 bases at J, with 5 bases between. Germline V lookup: CDR1 LGHDT, CDR2 YNNKEL (reference sequence). Notes on the study in general: Several patients had high TCRbeta diversity at day 60; it came from surviving recipient T cells and thymic progenitors. Expanded graft clones numbering several hundred reportedly gave rise to alpha-beta T cells about two months after transplant. One year post-transplant, T-cell counts and diversity were largely derived from T cells produced anew.

Here the sequenced sample was PBMCs, mostly from graft donor cells, taken 360 days after TCRalphabeta/CD19-depleted stem cell transplant. The chain links TRBV3-1 to TRBJ2-5, with no clear D. The sequence was obtained from a male patient younger than 18 who had a stem cell transplant for acute lymphoblastic leukemia, so the T cells may come from the graft donor. The CDR3 bases are TGTGCCAGCAGCCAATGGGGAGAGACCCAGTACTTC. Translated, it gives CASSQWGETQYF.